This T cell receptor beta chain is from a study of T cells after yellow fever vaccination. Using its own MiXCR run on the 5' RACE reads, TCRdb lists one record per CDR3 protein. The sample has about 340,000 distinct CDR3 sequences; about an eighth are singletons. CDR1 is SGHTA, CDR2 FQGNSA, per germline. This CDR3 is built from 16 residues. With 2 bases clipped from V and 7 bases from J, the junction kept 6 bases outside the gene matches. This clonotype was counted between two and nine times. The material sequenced was CD4+ T cells sorted from PBMCs, taken 15 days after the yellow fever booster vaccination. This TCR was recovered from a man younger than 30 who received the YFV17D yellow fever vaccine. The chain is built from TRBV7-2 and TRBJ1-4; 11 bases fit TRBD1. CDR3 sequence: CASSLPRTGGSEKLFF. The CDR3 DNA reads TGTGCCAGCAGCTTACCACGGACAGGGGGCTCTGAAAAACTGTTTTTT.